This TCR beta chain comes out of a study of beta chain features in type 1 diabetes. Study-wide results and limits: Moderately but significantly shorter TCRB CDR3s were found in Type 1 diabetes patients in all four CD4+ subsets. Compared to healthy donors, patients appeared to have naive, central memory and Treg TCRB repertoires that were more alike.

There are a few counts of this clone. Its antigen is undetermined. One heparinised draw, averaging around 0.12 L, was taken per donor. Sorting of CD4+ naive, central memory, regulatory and stem cell-like memory cells was performed via CD45RO/CCR7/CD25/CD127/CD95/CD27. The CDR3 totals 15 residues. Unmatched junction bases numbered 10, after V lost 4 bases and J lost 5 bases. Germline V CDR1 and CDR2: SGDLS, YYNGEE. Sequenced material consisted of expressed TCRB transcripts (all of the isolated RNA was reverse transcribed). TCRdb keeps only in-frame clones here, not all; method: immunoSEQ multiplex PCR. The table shows a few hundred thousand clones, with 15% occurring only once.

The source material was naive CD4+ T cells from blood. The V gene is TRBV9, the J gene TRBJ2-5; 8 bases fit TRBD2. The receptor was derived from a young man with type 1 diabetes. CDR3 protein: CASSTRGAGEETQYF. The CDR3 coding sequence is TGTGCCAGCAGCACGAGGGGAGCGGGAGAGGAGACCCAGTACTTC.